The subject of this entry is one T cell receptor beta chain. Its antigen is currently unknown. Assay: immunoSEQ multiplex PCR; the TCRdb copy retains only in-frame clones and omits some. The sample contains around 24,000 clones, around four fifths of which appear only once. This specimen belongs to a study of lymphopenia after photon versus proton radiotherapy. Findings of the study overall: Under photons, naive T cells and diversity fell while effector/memory populations rose. After lymphocyte nadir, photon-treated repertoires showed oligoclonal expansion, especially CD8+ Temra.

Trimming cost V 6 bases and J 0 bases, with 8 bases left between them. The CDR3 length is 14 residues. The germline CDR1 and CDR2 sequences are LNHNV and YYDKDF (reference sequence). This clonotype was sampled from a woman aged 45 to 65 with pancreatic cancer. The chain links TRBV15 to TRBJ2-2; no definite D call. The sample here was peripheral blood, taken from a patient treated with photon-based radiotherapy. CDR3 DNA: TGTGCCACCAGTCCTACGACGAACACCGGGGAGCTGTTTTTT. This translates into CATSPTTNTGELFF.